This T cell receptor beta chain was recovered during a study of Tregs in tolerant kidney transplant recipients. With regard to this clone: Its target is unknown.

Findings and limits, study-wide: Biological reproducibility was not directly addressed, but technical replication error appeared minimal.

V lost 5 bases, J lost 8 bases, and 17 bases stayed unmatched. The germline V gene has CDR1 MDHEN and CDR2 SYDVKM. The CDR3 has 17 residues. This table comes from immunoSEQ multiplex PCR, and its TCRdb copy is limited to in-frame clones, with some not included. Of tens of thousands of clones in the sample, about 89% were seen once. Source: CD4+ T cells from blood, taken before the transplant. This rearrangement joins TRBV28 to TRBJ1-2; 10 positions agree with TRBD1. The sequence derives from a human donor who received a combined kidney and bone marrow transplant. CDR3 sequence reads: CASSISTGGATFGGYTF. The CDR3 DNA follows: TGTGCCAGCAGTATATCGACAGGGGGCGCTACTTTTGGGGGCTACACCTTC.